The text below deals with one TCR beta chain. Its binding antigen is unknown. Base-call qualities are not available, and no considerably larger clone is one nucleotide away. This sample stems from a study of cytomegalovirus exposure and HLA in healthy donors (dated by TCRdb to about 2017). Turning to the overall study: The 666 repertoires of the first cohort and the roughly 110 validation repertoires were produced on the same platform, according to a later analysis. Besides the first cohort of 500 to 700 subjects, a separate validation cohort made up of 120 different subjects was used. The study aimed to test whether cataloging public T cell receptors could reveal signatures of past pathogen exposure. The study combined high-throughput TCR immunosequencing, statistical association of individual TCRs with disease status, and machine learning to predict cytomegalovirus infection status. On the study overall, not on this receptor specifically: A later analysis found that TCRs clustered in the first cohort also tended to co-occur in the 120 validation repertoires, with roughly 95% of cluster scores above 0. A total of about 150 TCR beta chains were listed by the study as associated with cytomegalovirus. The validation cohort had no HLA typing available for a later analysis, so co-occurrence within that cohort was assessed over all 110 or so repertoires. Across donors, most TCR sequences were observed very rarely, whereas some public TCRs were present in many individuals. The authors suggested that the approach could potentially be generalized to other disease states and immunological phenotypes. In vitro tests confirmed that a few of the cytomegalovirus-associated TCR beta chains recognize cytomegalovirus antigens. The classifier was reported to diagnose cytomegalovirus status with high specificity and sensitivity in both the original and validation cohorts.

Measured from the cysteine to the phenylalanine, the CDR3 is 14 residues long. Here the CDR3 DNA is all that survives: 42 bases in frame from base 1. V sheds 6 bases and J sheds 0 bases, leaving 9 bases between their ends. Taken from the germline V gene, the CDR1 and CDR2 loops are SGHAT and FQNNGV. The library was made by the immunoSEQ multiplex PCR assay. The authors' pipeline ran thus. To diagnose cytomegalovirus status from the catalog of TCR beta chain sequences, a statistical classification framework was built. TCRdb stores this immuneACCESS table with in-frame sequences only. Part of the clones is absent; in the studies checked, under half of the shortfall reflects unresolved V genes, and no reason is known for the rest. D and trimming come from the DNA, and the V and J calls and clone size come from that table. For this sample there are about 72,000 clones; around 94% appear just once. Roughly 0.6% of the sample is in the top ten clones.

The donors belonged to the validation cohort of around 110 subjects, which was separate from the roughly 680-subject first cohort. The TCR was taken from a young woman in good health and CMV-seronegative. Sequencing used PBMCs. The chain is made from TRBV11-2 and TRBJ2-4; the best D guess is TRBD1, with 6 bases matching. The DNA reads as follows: TGTGCCAGCAGTCCGACAGGAGCCAAAAACATTCAGTACTTC. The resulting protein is CASSPTGAKNIQYF.